This TCR beta chain appears in the sequencing data of a study of blood T cell repertoires in COVID-19. Study-level information: Acute and convalescent COVID-19 specimens originated in the United States, Italy and Spain. Sources were T cells, B-cell-depleted T cells, or PBMCs; the material itself was cDNA or gDNA.

Original methodology: Estimation of nucleated cell counts was performed using reference gene primer amplification. The method was immunoSEQ multiplex PCR; TCRdb's version includes in-frame clones alone and lacks a portion of them. V, J and clone size reflect that table, while D and trimming were determined from the DNA. This repertoire shows nearly 350,000 clones, around 82% found once; its top ten account for about 2.7%. The CDR3 is made up of 16 amino acids. Germline V gives CDR1 SGHTA, CDR2 FQGTGA. Losses at the gene ends were 5 bases for V and 4 bases for J; bases not matched to a gene: 10. The source material was peripheral blood. This TCR was recovered from a man aged 25 to 40 with active or convalescent COVID-19. The rearrangement joins TRBV7-3 to TRBJ1-1; 10 nucleotides match TRBD1. DNA for the CDR3: TGTGCCAGCAGCACCACGGGCGGGGACAGGGGCACTGAAGCTTTCTTT. The encoded protein is CASSTTGGDRGTEAFF.